The sequence of this T cell receptor (beta chain) was determined in a study of cytomegalovirus exposure and HLA in healthy donors. The PCR was carried out with 60 Vbeta primers and 13 Jbeta primers. Clones were sequenced by immunoSEQ multiplex PCR, and TCRdb holds only the in-frame ones, with some missing. The profile shows about 160,000 clones, more than 70% of them singletons. The CDR3 spans 14 residues. Germline CDR1 is MNHEY and CDR2 is SMNVEV (reference sequence). The ends lost 3 bases at V and 6 bases at J; junction bases unmatched: 2. The chain recombines TRBV27 with TRBJ2-7, with TRBD2 identical over 13 bases. The receptor was isolated from a man aged 25 to 40 in good health and CMV-seronegative. Specimen: PBMCs. This chain's CDR3 is CASSLGTSGTEQYF. CDR3 DNA: TGTGCCAGCAGTTTGGGGACTAGCGGGACCGAGCAGTACTTC.